This T cell receptor beta chain was sequenced for a study of blood T cell repertoires in COVID-19 (dated by TCRdb to 2018 to 2021). Regarding the study in general: Samples covering the acute and convalescent phases of COVID-19 were provided by collaborators in the United States, Italy and Spain. The material from the prospective study consisted of cDNA or gDNA derived from T cells, B-cell-depleted T cells, or PBMCs. The dataset comprised deeply sampled blood TCRbeta repertoires from subjects exposed to, actively infected with, or recovered from COVID-19. A freely available public database, intended as a resource for researchers studying the immune response to SARS-CoV-2, is where the repertoires were released. The samples were drawn from the first 160 participants of the ongoing ImmuneRACE study and from over 950 subjects provided by 6 global collaborators. Nearly every sample came with metadata listing a de-identified subject ID, COVID-19 status, age in years and sex. HLA class I and class II types, where available, came from metadata supplied by the sample provider rather than from assay-based typing. Overall results and qualifications from the work: How much clinical and demographic metadata was included differed by source and by participant, and the metadata was provided uncurated.

The immunoSEQ Assay, a bias-controlled multiplex PCR, was used to amplify TCRbeta CDR3 regions from genomic DNA. The study's own analysis went as follows. Within the assay, amplification of reference gene primers was used to estimate how many nucleated cells each sample contained. Sequence reads were collapsed and filtered to measure the absolute abundance of every unique TCRbeta CDR3 rearrangement. For each sample, productive Simpson clonality was calculated as the square root of Simpson's diversity index across productive rearrangements. The table comes from immuneACCESS by way of TCRdb, which keeps in-frame sequences with V and J called. Part of the clones is missing from these tables; in studies checked, under half for an unresolved V gene and the rest for unknown reasons. Clone size and V and J calls were adopted from that table, with D and trimming inferred from the DNA. The sample profile shows more than 200,000 clones; about four fifths of them were found once. Together, the top ten hold 7.5% to 10% of the sample.

This clone was detected only a few times. Its target antigen remains unknown. Nothing much larger sits one base from this clone, and base qualities are not available. Unmatched junction bases come to 7, with V trimmed by 2 bases and J by 8 bases. Including cysteine and phenylalanine, the CDR3 has 15 amino acids. Only the CDR3 DNA is retained, 45 bases long and in frame from the first base. CDR1 is given as GTSNPN and CDR2 as SVGIG, both from the germline V gene (reference sequence). Collaborating institutions collected whole blood in K2EDTA tubes following their own protocols. Collaborator samples were shipped for TCRbeta analysis as frozen whole blood, isolated PBMCs, or DNA extracted from either sample type.

This sequence originates from a man at least 80 years old with acute or convalescent COVID-19. The sequenced sample was peripheral blood. This chain is built from TRBV30 and TRBJ1-6; 9 of the junction bases match TRBD1. Read as DNA, the sequence is TGTGCCTGGAGTATCGGGACAGGGATCGATTCACCCCTCCACTTT. It translates as CAWSIGTGIDSPLHF.